The 28 T cell receptor beta chains reported below all come from one sample, sequenced in a study of blood T cell repertoires in COVID-19. TCRdb keeps only in-frame clones here, not all; method: immunoSEQ multiplex PCR. The sample holds 40,000 or so clones; under 90% are singletons and the top ten take roughly 21%. The specimen sequenced was peripheral blood. The origin of the receptors is a man aged 45 to 65 with active COVID-19.

This chain links TRBV11-2 with TRBJ2-6, with TRBD2 as a possible D gene (6 bases). In germline, CDR1 is SGHAT, CDR2 FQNNGV. Deletions cut 7 bases from V and 0 bases from J, with 13 bases between. The CDR3 consists of 16 residues. CDR3 nucleotides: TGTGCCAGCACGCGGGACGTTAACTCTGGGGCCAACGTCCTGACTTTC. It translates to CASTRDVNSGANVLTF.

The rearrangement uses TRBV4-1 and TRBJ2-5; TRBD1 aligns across 7 bases. J gave up 4 bases and V 0 bases, and 5 bases lay outside the gene matches. Germline assignment: CDR1 MGHRA and CDR2 YSYEKL. There are 15 residues in the CDR3. CDR3 DNA: TGCGCCAGCAGCCAAGATCGTGCAGGGGGAGAGACCCAGTACTTC. Translated: CASSQDRAGGETQYF.

V and J are TRBV5-1 and TRBJ2-5, with 8 bases lining up with TRBD2. Trimming took 4 bases from V and 5 from J; bases not matched to a gene: 13. The CDR3 length is 16 residues. CDR1 is SGHRS and CDR2 is YFSETQ in the germline V gene. CDR3 coding DNA: TGCGCCAGCAGCGCGTTAACAGCGGGAGCGGGGGAGACCCAGTACTTC. As protein: CASSALTAGAGETQYF.

The J gene is TRBJ2-3, the V gene TRBV30; weak D call: TRBD1 (5 bases). Trimming stripped 1 base from V and 0 bases from J, with 11 bases between. This CDR3 comprises 15 residues. CDR1 GTSNPN and CDR2 SVGIG come from the germline V gene (reference sequence). CDR3 DNA sequence: TGTGCCTGGAGTGATGACAGCTTTAGCACAGATACGCAGTATTTT. Its protein product is CAWSDDSFSTDTQYF.

CDR3 nucleotide sequence: TGTGCCAGCAGCTTCAGGAGGACTAGCGCATACAATGAGCAGTTCTTC. Protein product: CASSFRRTSAYNEQFF. The chain couples TRBV7-7 to TRBJ2-1; 9 nucleotides agree with TRBD2. CDR1 SSHAT and CDR2 FNYEAQ come from the germline V gene (reference sequence). After removal of 3 bases from V and 4 bases from J, the junction contained 7 bases not matched to a gene. The CDR3 sequence is 16 residues long.

The genes are TRBV28 and TRBJ1-2; 10 bases fit TRBD1. The germline CDR1 and CDR2 sequences are MDHEN and SYDVKM. The CDR3 runs 15 residues. Trimming cost V 5 bases and J 5 bases; bases outside gene matches: 8. CDR3 nucleotide sequence: TGTGCCAGCAGTCCCGGGACAGGGGCTGAATATGGCTACACCTTC. Translated: CASSPGTGAEYGYTF.

The V call is TRBV7-9, the J call TRBJ1-4; 10 bases map to TRBD1. J lost 2 bases, V lost 5 bases, and 5 bases had no gene match. Germline V gene data show CDR1 as SEHNR and CDR2 as FQNEAQ (reference sequence). The CDR3 is 16 residues long. The CDR3 loop reads CASSPGQGDTNEKLFF. The CDR3 nucleotides are TGTGCCAGCAGCCCAGGACAGGGGGATACTAATGAAAAACTGTTTTTT.

In its sample, this clone was seen once. The chain is built from TRBV7-9 and TRBJ1-2; D may be TRBD1 (6 bases). Germline V gene sequence: CDR1 SEHNR, CDR2 FQNEAQ (reference sequence). The CDR3 spans 12 residues. Between the trimmed V and J ends, which lost 2 bases and 5 bases, there was a span of 6 bases. CDR3 sequence reads: CASSLTGYGYTF. CDR3 nucleotide sequence: TGTGCCAGCAGCTTAACAGGGTATGGCTACACCTTC.

The chain uses TRBV28 and TRBJ1-1; D is possibly TRBD1 (6 bases). Germline V gene sequence: CDR1 MDHEN, CDR2 SYDVKM. The ends were cut back, 6 bases at V and 1 base at J, with 21 bases in the middle. The CDR3 sequence is 17 residues long. The chain's CDR3 is CASSNPGDYKKNTEAFF. Written as DNA, the CDR3 is TGTGCCAGCAGCAACCCAGGGGATTATAAGAAGAACACTGAAGCTTTCTTT.

The sample holds a few counts of this clone. This chain uses TRBV5-4 with TRBJ1-6, with TRBD1 as a possible D gene (6 bases). This CDR3 is 14 amino acids long. In germline, CDR1 is SGHNT, CDR2 YYREEE (reference sequence). With 6 bases removed from V and 8 bases from J, the gap between germline ends came to 15 bases. The CDR3: CASTLGALDSPLHF. CDR3 DNA: TGTGCCAGCACCCTGGGGGCGCTTGATTCACCCCTCCACTTT.

This clone was recorded only once. The rearrangement links TRBV2 to TRBJ2-7; D is undetermined. The length of the CDR3 is 11 residues. Germline CDR1 SNHLY, CDR2 FYNNEI. V lost 6 bases to trimming and J lost 9 bases, with 12 bases between them. The CDR3 is CASSTPSGQYF. CDR3 nucleotides: TGTGCCAGCAGCACACCGTCAGGGCAGTACTTC.

The chain links TRBV27 to TRBJ2-7; TRBD2 matches 12 bases. CDR1 is MNHEY, CDR2 SMNVEV, per germline (reference sequence). CDR3 size: 15 residues. V was pared by 10 bases and J by 1 base, with 8 bases of the junction left unmatched. The CDR3: CATLGLAGPSYEQYF. CDR3 bases: TGTGCCACCCTGGGACTAGCGGGCCCATCCTACGAGCAGTACTTC.

J is TRBJ2-7 and V is TRBV2; D gene unclear. With 10 bases removed from V and 2 bases from J, the gap between germline ends came to 15 bases. The length of the CDR3 is 13 residues. Looked up from germline, CDR1 is SNHLY and CDR2 is FYNNEI. The CDR3 protein is CAILLVSAYEQYF. In DNA, the CDR3 is TGTGCCATTCTGTTAGTTTCTGCCTACGAGCAGTACTTC.

The chain has TRBV28 and TRBJ2-5; D uncertain. V lost 4 bases to trimming and J lost 5 bases, with 11 bases between them. The CDR3 is 13 amino acids. Germline V gene sequence: CDR1 MDHEN, CDR2 SYDVKM. The CDR3 region has the DNA TGTGCCAGCAGTTCCACGACCGGGGAGACCCAGTACTTC. It codes for CASSSTTGETQYF.

The chain carries TRBV27 and TRBJ2-5; D is possibly TRBD2 (6 bases). CDR3 length: 13 amino acids. Germline CDR1 and CDR2: MNHEY and SMNVEV (reference sequence). Trimming took off 6 bases at V and 5 bases at J, with 13 bases between the two ends. DNA for the CDR3: TGTGCCAGCAGGCCACTAGCACGGGAGACCCAGTACTTC. Protein sequence: CASRPLARETQYF.

This rearrangement joins TRBV27 to TRBJ2-3; tentative D call: TRBD1 (5 bases). The CDR3 extends over 17 amino acids. Germline CDR1 is MNHEY and CDR2 is SMNVEV (reference sequence). V was pared by 1 base and J by 1 base, with 15 bases between. CDR3 region: CASSLYPPDSGTDTQYF. The CDR3 nucleotides are TGTGCCAGCAGTTTATACCCTCCTGACAGCGGCACAGATACGCAGTATTTT.

CDR3 coding DNA: TGTGCCAGCAGCTTAAGGGGGGGCGTAGGGTCAGATACGCAGTATTTT. Its protein product is CASSLRGGVGSDTQYF. The chain couples TRBV7-3 to TRBJ2-3; tentatively, D is TRBD2 (7 bases). The CDR3 consists of 16 residues. In germline, CDR1 is SGHTA, CDR2 FQGTGA. Trimming took off 1 base at V and 4 bases at J, with 15 bases between the two ends.

The chain has TRBV5-4 and TRBJ2-3, with D perhaps TRBD2 (5 bases). Trimming took off 4 bases at V and 3 bases at J, with 18 bases between the two ends. Looked up from germline, CDR1 is SGHNT and CDR2 is YYREEE (reference sequence). This CDR3 region has 16 residues. The CDR3 reads CASSLGPPGGTDTQYF. As DNA, the CDR3 is TGTGCCAGCAGCCTCGGGCCTCCCGGAGGTACAGATACGCAGTATTTT. Full variable domain (outside the CDR3, taken from reference TRBV5-4 and TRBJ2-3): ETGVTQSPTHLIKTRGQQVTLRCSSQSGHNTVSWYQQALGQGPQFIFQYYREEENGRGNFPPRFSGLQFPNYSSELNVNALELDDSALYLCASSLGPPGGTDTQYFGPGTRLTVL.

The chain has TRBV6-4 and TRBJ2-1; D is perhaps TRBD2 (6 bases). Germline V gene lookup returns CDR1 MRHNA and CDR2 SNTAGT. The CDR3 totals 16 residues. Trimming cost V 7 bases and J 4 bases, with 20 bases left between them. Written as DNA, the CDR3 is TGTGCCAGCATTCCCCTCCGGGGGAGAGGTTACAATGAGCAGTTCTTC. It translates to CASIPLRGRGYNEQFF.

This chain links TRBV27 with TRBJ2-7; D remains ambiguous. The CDR3 has 13 residues. Germline-derived CDR1 and CDR2 are MNHEY and SMNVEV (reference sequence). Trimming stripped 3 bases from V and 3 bases from J, with 9 bases between. CDR3 region: CASSFGLFYEQYF. As DNA, the CDR3 is TGTGCCAGCAGTTTTGGTCTATTCTACGAGCAGTACTTC.

The gene calls are TRBV28 and TRBJ1-2; 9 bases are a match to TRBD1. Losses at the gene ends were 6 bases for V and 6 bases for J; bases not matched to a gene: 11. Germline loops: CDR1 MDHEN, CDR2 SYDVKM. CDR3 length: 15 residues. CDR3 nucleotide sequence: TGTGCCAGCAGACTTCTGGGGACAGGGTTCGATGGCTACACCTTC. Protein product: CASRLLGTGFDGYTF.

This clone came up a few times. The V gene is TRBV24-1, the J gene TRBJ2-2; perhaps TRBD2 as D (5 bases). Per germline, CDR1 KGHDR and CDR2 SFDVKD. The CDR3 runs 15 residues. V shed 4 bases and J shed 1 base, with 9 bases lying between them. Written as DNA, the CDR3 is TGTGCCACCAGTGACTCCACTAGGAACACCGGGGAGCTGTTTTTT. It specifies CATSDSTRNTGELFF.

This chain uses TRBV28 with TRBJ2-5; D is possibly TRBD2 (5 bases). Germline CDR1 reads MDHEN; CDR2 reads SYDVKM. The CDR3 loop spans 13 amino acids. V was trimmed by 7 bases and J by 1 base, leaving 10 bases between them. The CDR3: CASKEAPQETQYF. CDR3 DNA sequence: TGTGCCAGCAAGGAGGCCCCCCAAGAGACCCAGTACTTC. The whole variable domain, remainder taken from reference TRBV28 and TRBJ2-5, is DVKVTQSSRYLVKRTGEKVFLECVQDMDHENMFWYRQDPGLGLRLIYFSYDVKMKEKGDIPEGYSVSREKKERFSLILESASTNQTSMYLCASKEAPQETQYFGPGTRLLVL.

This chain joins TRBV6-5 and TRBJ2-1; D may be TRBD2 (5 bases). Deletions cut 8 bases from V and 7 bases from J, with 12 bases between. CDR3 size: 12 residues. The germline V gene encodes CDR1 MNHEY and CDR2 SVGAGI. CDR3 in amino acids: CASSESGNEQFF. CDR3 nucleotides: TGTGCCAGCTCCGAAAGCGGTAATGAGCAGTTCTTC.

This clone was found once. The V and J genes are TRBV18 and TRBJ2-7; no definite D call. Germline CDR1 KGHSH, CDR2 LQKENI. The length of the CDR3 is 16 residues. V lost 2 bases to trimming and J lost 6 bases, with 20 bases between them. The CDR3 reads CASSPRSEVVRSEQYF. In DNA, the CDR3 is TGTGCCAGCTCACCAAGAAGCGAGGTGGTACGGAGCGAGCAGTACTTC.

This chain connects TRBV7-2 to TRBJ2-2, with TRBD2 matching over 8 bases. Losses at the gene ends were 10 bases for V and 6 bases for J; bases not matched to a gene: 13. Per germline, CDR1 SGHTA and CDR2 FQGNSA. CDR3 size: 15 residues. Here the CDR3 DNA reads TGTGCCAACTCCCCCAGCGGGAGTAAATCCGGGGAGCTGTTTTTT. Its translation is CANSPSGSKSGELFF. The full variable domain, rest sourced from reference TRBV7-2 and TRBJ2-2, is GAGVSQSPSNKVTEKGKDVELRCDPISGHTALYWYRQSLGQGLEFLIYFQGNSAPDKSGLPSDRFSAERTGGSVSTLTIQRTQQEDSAVYLCANSPSGSKSGELFFGEGSRLTVL.

The chain employs TRBV28 and TRBJ2-1, with a tentative D call TRBD2 (6 bases). The CDR3 is 14 amino acids. V lost 6 bases, J lost 6 bases, and 15 bases lay in between. The germline V gene encodes CDR1 MDHEN and CDR2 SYDVKM. This chain's CDR3 is CASRRLVGGNEQFF. In nucleotides, the CDR3 is TGTGCCAGCAGAAGACTAGTGGGGGGCAATGAGCAGTTCTTC.

This clone was seen a handful of times. The rearrangement uses TRBV11-1 and TRBJ2-1; possible D gene TRBD2, 6 bases. V was cut by 3 bases and J by 5 bases, with 8 bases left in between. Germline V gene sequence: CDR1 SGHAT, CDR2 FQDESV (reference sequence). This CDR3 is 13 amino acids long. In DNA form, the CDR3 reads TGTGCCAGCAGCTTGTCGGGGGACAATGAGCAGTTCTTC. This translates into CASSLSGDNEQFF.